The clone carrying this T cell receptor beta chain was counted only a few times. Its antigen is undetermined. The entry originates in a study of cytomegalovirus exposure and HLA in healthy donors. Points from the study as a whole: Productive status was seen about 90% or about 30% of the time for most TCR beta V segments in an earlier analysis. Rarity held for most TCR sequences, but there were some public TCRs that occurred in many donors. The study flagged some 170 TCR beta chains as cytomegalovirus-associated. TCR beta sequences numbering under 20,000 were associated with HLA alleles at 0.05 false discovery rate in a later analysis.

With 60 Vbeta and 13 Jbeta primers, the PCR was carried out. Profiling relied on immunoSEQ multiplex PCR, and the TCRdb table lists in-frame clones only, not all of them. The sample has about 160,000 clones, about 80% seen once; the top ten hold 2% to 2.5%. The germline V gene has CDR1 SEHNR and CDR2 FQNEAQ (reference sequence). The CDR3 contains 11 residues. V was shortened by 5 bases and J by 4 bases, with 2 bases between the two germline ends. The rearrangement joins TRBV7-9 to TRBJ2-2; D is undetermined. The specimen sequenced was PBMCs. This receptor was obtained from a man aged 35 to 55 in good health and CMV-seronegative. The CDR3 nucleotides read TGTGCCAGCAGCCGCACCGGGGAGCTGTTTTTT. As protein: CASSRTGELFF.